This TCR beta chain was recorded in a study of shared clonotypes between healthy human individuals. The study's findings and limits: A generally larger estimated richness was seen in naive subsets than in memory subsets.

Details on this clone: Its cognate antigen is unknown.

The germline V gene encodes CDR1 MNHNS and CDR2 SASEGT. V was shortened by 2 bases and J by 2 bases, with 11 bases between the two germline ends. The CDR3 spans 15 residues. Only in-frame clones appear in the TCRdb table, and some are missing; sequencing was by immunoSEQ multiplex PCR. The sample lists some 2,400,000 clones; nearly 97% were seen once. This sequence was found in a young man in good health. The V gene is TRBV6-1, the J gene TRBJ2-3; D remains ambiguous. The sequencing sample was made of naive CD4+ T cells sorted from blood. Stated subset: CD45RA+ positively selected. This chain's CDR3 is CASSETPSNTDTQYF. The CDR3 bases are TGTGCCAGCAGTGAAACTCCCAGTAACACAGATACGCAGTATTTT.